This is a list of T cell receptor beta chains from one sample in a study of CD8 T cells in ankylosing spondylitis. From the 5' RACE reads, TCRdb called clonotypes with MiXCR, one entry per CDR3 protein. The sample contains under 250,000 distinct CDR3 sequences, 20% to 30% of which appear only once. Specimen: blood, either unsorted or a sorted T cell fraction (not recorded which). The receptors come from a male donor with ankylosing spondylitis or in good health (not recorded which). Each CDR3 is given with its conserved first and last residue. Fields, in order: CDR3 length, V gene, J gene, D gene, clone size, CDR3 protein, CDR3 DNA. The D gene is left open where the match is weak. Clone size appears in some rows only: once, few, many, or a class for an expanded clone.

len: 15; v_gene: TRBV4-2; j_gene: TRBJ2-1; d_gene: NA; abundance: NA; CDR3aa: CARRPSGPSYNEQFF; CDR3nt: TGTGCCAGGAGACCCAGCGGCCCCTCCTACAATGAGCAGTTCTTC
len: 14; v_gene: TRBV15; j_gene: TRBJ1-1; d_gene: NA; abundance: many; CDR3aa: CATSSAFTNTEAFF; CDR3nt: TGTGCCACCAGCAGCGCGTTCACGAACACTGAAGCTTTCTTT
len: 15; v_gene: TRBV5-1; j_gene: TRBJ1-5; d_gene: TRBD1; abundance: many; CDR3aa: CASRSGTGLNQPQHF; CDR3nt: TGCGCCAGCAGGTCCGGGACAGGGCTTAATCAGCCCCAGCATTTT
len: 15; v_gene: TRBV10-3; j_gene: TRBJ2-7; d_gene: NA; abundance: many; CDR3aa: CAISETDPPPYEQYF; CDR3nt: TGTGCCATCAGTGAAACGGACCCTCCTCCCTACGAGCAGTACTTC
len: 14; v_gene: TRBV11-2; j_gene: TRBJ2-1; d_gene: TRBD2; abundance: NA; CDR3aa: CASSPSGRAFEQFF; CDR3nt: TGTGCCAGCAGCCCGAGCGGGAGGGCCTTTGAGCAGTTCTTC
len: 17; v_gene: TRBV4-2; j_gene: TRBJ2-2; d_gene: NA; abundance: NA; CDR3aa: CASSQDLATSNTGELFF; CDR3nt: TGTGCCAGCAGCCAAGATTTAGCTACCTCGAACACCGGGGAGCTGTTTTTT
len: 14; v_gene: TRBV5-5; j_gene: TRBJ2-7; d_gene: NA; abundance: NA; CDR3aa: CASSWDLGRNEQYF; CDR3nt: TGTGCCAGCAGCTGGGACCTTGGACGGAACGAGCAGTACTTC
len: 12; v_gene: TRBV29-1; j_gene: TRBJ2-7; d_gene: NA; abundance: many; CDR3aa: CSVGGSLYEQYF; CDR3nt: TGCAGCGTTGGGGGGTCTTTATACGAGCAGTACTTC
len: 17; v_gene: TRBV3-1; j_gene: TRBJ2-3; d_gene: TRBD2; abundance: NA; CDR3aa: CASSRPGLAGRTDTQYF; CDR3nt: TGTGCCAGCAGCCGGCCAGGACTAGCGGGACGCACAGATACGCAGTATTTT
len: 20; v_gene: TRBV5-1; j_gene: TRBJ2-3; d_gene: NA; abundance: many; CDR3aa: CASSLKPHHRDIAFWDTQYF; CDR3nt: TGCGCCAGCAGCTTGAAGCCCCACCACCGGGACATTGCTTTTTGGGATACGCAGTATTTT
len: 17; v_gene: TRBV5-4; j_gene: TRBJ2-3; d_gene: TRBD2; abundance: few; CDR3aa: CASSRGLAGTSTDTQYF; CDR3nt: TGTGCCAGCAGCCGCGGACTAGCGGGGACTAGCACAGATACGCAGTATTTT
len: 15; v_gene: TRBV4-2; j_gene: TRBJ2-1; d_gene: NA; abundance: NA; CDR3aa: CASSADWVSYNEQFF; CDR3nt: TGTGCCAGCAGCGCGGACTGGGTCTCCTACAATGAGCAGTTCTTC
len: 12; v_gene: TRBV10-3; j_gene: TRBJ2-7; d_gene: TRBD2; abundance: NA; CDR3aa: CAISGGRYEQYF; CDR3nt: TGTGCCATCTCGGGAGGGCGTTACGAGCAGTACTTC
len: 17; v_gene: TRBV7-3; j_gene: TRBJ2-3; d_gene: TRBD2; abundance: many; CDR3aa: CASSLRPQREVTDTQYF; CDR3nt: TGTGCCAGCAGCTTAAGGCCCCAGCGGGAGGTCACAGATACGCAGTATTTT
len: 14; v_gene: TRBV2; j_gene: TRBJ1-6; d_gene: NA; abundance: many; CDR3aa: CASSVGGRDSPLHF; CDR3nt: TGTGCCAGCAGTGTCGGGGGGCGAGATTCACCCCTCCACTTT
len: 15; v_gene: TRBV12-3/TRBV12-4; j_gene: TRBJ2-5; d_gene: TRBD2; abundance: many; CDR3aa: CASSRLAGASETQYF; CDR3nt: TGTGCCAGCAGTCGACTAGCGGGAGCGTCAGAGACCCAGTACTTC
len: 13; v_gene: TRBV28; j_gene: TRBJ2-3; d_gene: NA; abundance: many; CDR3aa: CASISLGPDTQYF; CDR3nt: TGTGCCAGCATATCATTGGGGCCAGATACGCAGTATTTT
len: 15; v_gene: TRBV20-1; j_gene: TRBJ1-5; d_gene: TRBD1; abundance: NA; CDR3aa: CSARGQNYSNQPQHF; CDR3nt: TGCAGTGCTAGGGGACAGAATTATAGCAATCAGCCCCAGCATTTT
len: 17; v_gene: TRBV6-1; j_gene: TRBJ2-5; d_gene: NA; abundance: NA; CDR3aa: CASSALRGLVGGETQYF; CDR3nt: TGTGCCAGCAGTGCCCTCCGGGGCCTCGTAGGCGGAGAGACCCAGTACTTC
len: 15; v_gene: TRBV4-1; j_gene: TRBJ2-5; d_gene: NA; abundance: NA; CDR3aa: CASRAVGEAQETQYF; CDR3nt: TGCGCCAGCAGGGCGGTCGGGGAGGCACAAGAGACCCAGTACTTC
len: 13; v_gene: TRBV6-5; j_gene: TRBJ1-5; d_gene: TRBD1; abundance: NA; CDR3aa: CASSYDRAQPQHF; CDR3nt: TGTGCCAGCAGTTACGACAGGGCCCAGCCCCAGCATTTT
len: 15; v_gene: TRBV20-1; j_gene: TRBJ2-4; d_gene: TRBD2; abundance: few; CDR3aa: CSARAGRGGENIQYF; CDR3nt: TGCAGTGCTAGAGCCGGCCGGGGGGGTGAAAACATTCAGTACTTC
len: 19; v_gene: TRBV20-1; j_gene: TRBJ2-7; d_gene: TRBD2; abundance: many; CDR3aa: CSARHTPGLAARSSYEQYF; CDR3nt: TGCAGTGCTAGACACACTCCGGGACTAGCGGCTAGGAGCTCCTACGAGCAGTACTTC
len: 15; v_gene: TRBV7-2; j_gene: TRBJ1-5; d_gene: NA; abundance: NA; CDR3aa: CASSLGQTSNQPQHF; CDR3nt: TGTGCCAGCAGCTTAGGTCAGACTAGCAATCAGCCCCAGCATTTT
len: 13; v_gene: TRBV20-1; j_gene: TRBJ2-3; d_gene: NA; abundance: NA; CDR3aa: CSAEGGLTDTQYF; CDR3nt: TGCAGTGCTGAGGGGGGCCTCACAGATACGCAGTATTTT
len: 15; v_gene: TRBV5-5; j_gene: TRBJ2-7; d_gene: TRBD2; abundance: many; CDR3aa: CASSIVTSGDYEQYF; CDR3nt: TGTGCCAGCAGCATCGTGACTAGCGGGGACTACGAGCAGTACTTC
len: 13; v_gene: TRBV20-1; j_gene: TRBJ2-7; d_gene: NA; abundance: few; CDR3aa: CSARDAWSYEQYF; CDR3nt: TGCAGCGCCCGGGACGCCTGGTCCTACGAGCAGTACTTC
len: 16; v_gene: TRBV10-3; j_gene: TRBJ2-7; d_gene: NA; abundance: NA; CDR3aa: CAISRQGGIRSYEQYF; CDR3nt: TGTGCCATCAGTCGCCAAGGGGGGATACGCTCCTACGAGCAGTACTTC
len: 13; v_gene: TRBV11-2; j_gene: TRBJ2-2; d_gene: NA; abundance: many; CDR3aa: CASSRQNTGELFF; CDR3nt: TGTGCCAGCAGTCGACAGAACACCGGGGAGCTGTTTTTT
len: 15; v_gene: TRBV28; j_gene: TRBJ1-4; d_gene: TRBD1; abundance: many; CDR3aa: CASSPPQGADEKLFF; CDR3nt: TGTGCCAGCAGTCCCCCACAGGGGGCGGATGAAAAACTGTTTTTT
len: 12; v_gene: TRBV5-1; j_gene: TRBJ2-2; d_gene: NA; abundance: NA; CDR3aa: CASMSSTGELFF; CDR3nt: TGCGCCAGCATGTCATCCACCGGGGAGCTGTTTTTT
len: 18; v_gene: TRBV14; j_gene: TRBJ1-1; d_gene: TRBD1; abundance: NA; CDR3aa: CASSQDRWGQGVNTEAFF; CDR3nt: TGTGCCAGCAGCCAAGATCGATGGGGACAGGGGGTGAACACTGAAGCTTTCTTT
len: 13; v_gene: TRBV18; j_gene: TRBJ1-1; d_gene: NA; abundance: NA; CDR3aa: CASSPSPTTWAFF; CDR3nt: TGTGCCAGCTCACCGTCGCCTACCACCTGGGCTTTCTTT
len: 18; v_gene: TRBV27; j_gene: TRBJ2-6; d_gene: TRBD1; abundance: few; CDR3aa: CASSYRDRGPSGANVLTF; CDR3nt: TGTGCCAGCAGTTACCGGGACAGGGGTCCCTCTGGGGCCAACGTCCTGACTTTC
len: 17; v_gene: TRBV6-1; j_gene: TRBJ2-3; d_gene: TRBD2; abundance: many; CDR3aa: CASSRGLAGVNADTQYF; CDR3nt: TGTGCCAGCAGCAGAGGATTAGCGGGAGTTAACGCAGATACGCAGTATTTT
len: 16; v_gene: TRBV20-1; j_gene: TRBJ1-1; d_gene: NA; abundance: many; CDR3aa: CSARDSRTGKNTEAFF; CDR3nt: TGCAGTGCTAGGGACTCACGAACAGGGAAGAACACTGAAGCTTTCTTT
len: 10; v_gene: TRBV29-1; j_gene: TRBJ2-7; d_gene: NA; abundance: few; CDR3aa: CSVIGSEQYF; CDR3nt: TGCAGCGTTATCGGGAGCGAGCAGTACTTC
len: 16; v_gene: TRBV3-1; j_gene: TRBJ2-1; d_gene: NA; abundance: many; CDR3aa: CASSLTGTPSYNEQFF; CDR3nt: TGTGCCAGCAGCCTTACCGGGACCCCCTCCTACAATGAGCAGTTCTTC
len: 15; v_gene: TRBV9; j_gene: TRBJ2-4; d_gene: TRBD1; abundance: few; CDR3aa: CASSEQGTAKNIQYF; CDR3nt: TGTGCCAGCAGCGAACAGGGGACCGCCAAAAACATTCAGTACTTC
len: 16; v_gene: TRBV4-3; j_gene: TRBJ2-7; d_gene: TRBD1; abundance: few; CDR3aa: CASSQVTGDASYEQYF; CDR3nt: TGCGCCAGCAGCCAAGTAACAGGGGACGCGTCCTACGAGCAGTACTTC
len: 15; v_gene: TRBV7-8; j_gene: TRBJ2-1; d_gene: TRBD2; abundance: many; CDR3aa: CASSLVAGGGYEQFF; CDR3nt: TGTGCCAGCAGCTTAGTAGCGGGAGGAGGCTATGAGCAGTTCTTC